This T cell receptor (beta chain) stems from a study of early T cells in non-severe SARS-CoV-2 infection. This clonotype was recorded at least ten times. The antigen is not known. Germline trimming cut 6 bases from V and 0 bases from J; bases unmatched to any gene: 4. CDR1 and CDR2 from the germline V gene are MNHEY and SMNVEV (reference sequence). CDR3 length equals 15 residues. The protocol attached unique molecular identifiers to individual cDNA molecules. TCRdb ran MiXCR on the 5' RACE reads and lists one entry per CDR3 protein. This sample has 55,000 to 75,000 distinct CDR3 sequences, with approximately 12% found just once. Study findings and constraints: Anti-spike CD8 responses were favored in VDJdb matching, and private and CD4 specificities were missed.

V is TRBV27 and J is TRBJ1-5, with 8 bases aligning to TRBD1. Sequenced sample: whole blood. The TCR originated in an adult who was a healthcare worker with PCR-confirmed SARS-CoV-2 infection or an uninfected control (not recorded which). The CDR3 DNA follows: TGTGCCAGCAGGTGGACAGGGACTAGCAATCAGCCCCAGCATTTT. It specifies CASRWTGTSNQPQHF.